The next 8 T cell receptor beta chains were all read from a single sample in a study of lymphopenia after photon versus proton radiotherapy. Libraries were prepared by immunoSEQ multiplex PCR; TCRdb keeps only in-frame clonotypes and omits some of them. The table lists about 39,000 clones, about 90% of them singletons. The sample in question was peripheral blood, obtained from a patient treated with photon-based radiotherapy. The origin of the receptors is a man aged 55 to 70 with cholangiocarcinoma.

The V call is TRBV19, the J call TRBJ1-2, with D unresolved. Germline assignment: CDR1 LNHDA and CDR2 SQIVND (reference sequence). V dropped 3 bases and J dropped 4 bases, with 15 bases sitting between them. The CDR3 totals 15 residues. DNA for the CDR3: TGTGCCAGTAGTATGAGAGGGCTTGGCGGCTATGGCTACACCTTC. Its protein product is CASSMRGLGGYGYTF.

The chain uses TRBV19 and TRBJ2-2; D possibly uses TRBD1 or TRBD2 (5 bases each). The CDR3 extends over 14 amino acids. Germline loops: CDR1 LNHDA, CDR2 SQIVND (reference sequence). Trimming took 3 bases from V and 6 from J, leaving 11 bases between them. The CDR3 sequence: CASSMGVRAGELFF. CDR3 nucleotides: TGTGCCAGTAGTATGGGGGTTCGGGCCGGGGAGCTGTTTTTT.

A single count supports this clone. The V gene is TRBV28, the J gene TRBJ2-4, with TRBD1 matching 9 bases. Germline values: CDR1 MDHEN, CDR2 SYDVKM. This CDR3 comprises 13 residues. Losses at the gene ends were 5 bases for V and 6 bases for J; bases not matched to a gene: 2. CDR3 nucleotide sequence: TGTGCCAGCAGTAGACAGGGGGGAAACATTCAGTACTTC. It encodes CASSRQGGNIQYF.

The chain couples TRBV7-2 to TRBJ1-4; D is undetermined. Trimming cost V 2 bases and J 2 bases, with 6 bases left between them. Germline lookup yields CDR1 SGHTA and CDR2 FQGNSA. The CDR3 runs 14 residues. DNA of the CDR3: TGTGCCAGCAGCTTACTATCGACTAATGAAAAACTGTTTTTT. It encodes CASSLLSTNEKLFF.

The chain couples TRBV5-1 to TRBJ2-2; 10 bases match TRBD1. After removal of 0 bases from V and 5 bases from J, the junction contained 4 bases not matched to a gene. Germline V gene lookup returns CDR1 SGHRS and CDR2 YFSETQ. The CDR3 sequence is 16 residues long. CDR3 protein: CASSLAGTGVTGELFF. CDR3 DNA sequence: TGCGCCAGCAGCTTGGCCGGGACAGGGGTTACCGGGGAGCTGTTTTTT.

J is TRBJ1-2 and V is TRBV29-1; TRBD1 might be the D (5 bases). This CDR3 comprises 14 residues. Trimming shortened V by 3 bases and J by 4 bases, and 15 bases separated the two germline ends. From germline, CDR1 is SQVTM and CDR2 ANQGSEA. The CDR3 region has the DNA TGCAGCGTTGAGGACAACCAGGGATTCTATGGCTACACCTTC. Encoded protein: CSVEDNQGFYGYTF.

The V call is TRBV12-2, the J call TRBJ2-1; TRBD2 reflects the table's D call only, with no check against the DNA. TRBV12-2 is shown as a pseudogene. CDR3 length: 13 residues. DNA for the CDR3: TGTGCAAGTCGCCTTACGGGGGTACTTGAGCAGTTCTTC. Its translation is CASRLTGVLEQFF.

This rearrangement joins TRBV7-2 to TRBJ2-3; D call uncertain. There are 14 residues in the CDR3. The V end lost 1 base, the J end lost 0 bases, and 5 bases lay between the germline ends. The V gene's germline CDR1 is SGHTA and CDR2 FQGNSA. The chain's CDR3 is CASSLVASTDTQYF. The CDR3 DNA reads as TGTGCCAGCAGCTTAGTGGCTAGCACAGATACGCAGTATTTT.